The 27 T cell receptor beta chains in this list originate from one sample, sequenced in a study of blood T cell repertoires in COVID-19. Here immunoSEQ multiplex PCR was the method, and the copy in TCRdb shows in-frame clones only, minus some. The data hold fewer than 85,000 clones, with roughly four fifths observed a single time. The sample taken for sequencing was peripheral blood. These receptors all stem from a human donor in a cohort sampled during active COVID-19.

V and J are TRBV4-1 and TRBJ2-7, with D unclear. The CDR3 is 15 residues long. The V end lost 1 base, the J end lost 0 bases, and 10 bases lay between the germline ends. Germline V gene sequence: CDR1 MGHRA, CDR2 YSYEKL. The CDR3 region has the DNA TGCGCCAGCAGCCAAGCGGCGGAGAGCTCCTACGAGCAGTACTTC. Translating gives CASSQAAESSYEQYF.

The chain has TRBV19 and TRBJ1-1, with D possibly matching TRBD1 (5 bases). Per the germline V gene, CDR1 is LNHDA and CDR2 is SQIVND (reference sequence). Deletions cut 5 bases from V and 1 base from J, with 17 bases between. This CDR3 contains 16 residues. Here the CDR3 DNA reads TGTGCCAGTAGTGGTGGCAGGGTCTTAGAGAACACTGAAGCTTTCTTT. It codes for CASSGGRVLENTEAFF.

The gene calls are TRBV4-2 and TRBJ2-7; 12 nucleotides match TRBD2. Trimming cost V 3 bases and J 1 base; bases outside gene matches: 4. This CDR3 comprises 16 residues. Germline CDR1 and CDR2: LGHNA and YNFKEQ. This CDR3 reads CASSHLGLAGSYEQYF. The CDR3 coding sequence is TGTGCCAGCAGCCACCTCGGACTAGCGGGATCCTACGAGCAGTACTTC.

The chain links TRBV27 to TRBJ1-5, with 9 bases fitting TRBD1. The V and J ends lost 3 bases and 6 bases, in that order; junction bases with no gene match: 6. CDR3 length: 15 amino acids. Germline V gene sequence: CDR1 MNHEY, CDR2 SMNVEV (reference sequence). As DNA, the CDR3 is TGTGCCAGCAGTTTTACGGGACAGGGTGGTCAGCCCCAGCATTTT. The encoded protein is CASSFTGQGGQPQHF.

V is TRBV7-9 and J is TRBJ1-4, with D possibly matching TRBD1 (5 bases). Trimming left V 5 bases short and J 8 bases short, with 15 bases between. CDR1 and CDR2 from the germline V gene are SEHNR and FQNEAQ (reference sequence). The CDR3 covers 14 residues. The CDR3 loop reads CASSEETVREKLFF. In DNA form, the CDR3 reads TGTGCCAGCAGCGAGGAGACAGTCCGGGAAAAACTGTTTTTT.

This clone appeared once. V and J are TRBV29-1 and TRBJ1-3; D remains ambiguous. Germline CDR1 SQVTM, CDR2 ANQGSEA. The CDR3 spans 13 residues. Trimming took off 6 bases at V and 1 base at J, with 10 bases between the two ends. The CDR3 loop reads CSVQVLSGNTIYF. The DNA of the CDR3 is TGCAGCGTACAAGTTCTTTCTGGAAACACCATATATTTT.

The sample holds one count of this clone. This chain joins TRBV18 and TRBJ1-1, with D unresolved. From germline, CDR1 is KGHSH and CDR2 LQKENI. The CDR3 has 14 amino acids. V was trimmed by 6 bases and J by 2 bases, leaving 13 bases between them. The CDR3 reads CASSAGPKNTEAFF. CDR3 bases: TGTGCCAGCTCCGCGGGTCCGAAAAACACTGAAGCTTTCTTT.

The CDR3 nucleotides read TGTGCCAGCAGTTTACAGGAAATCTATGGCTACACCTTC. This translates into CASSLQEIYGYTF. This chain connects TRBV12-3 or TRBV12-4 to TRBJ1-2; D ambiguous. The CDR3 is 13 residues long. V was trimmed by 2 bases and J by 4 bases, leaving 8 bases between them.

J is TRBJ1-5 and V is TRBV6-1; 10 bases fit TRBD1. J gave up 6 bases and V 4 bases, and 9 bases lay outside the gene matches. The V gene's germline CDR1 is MNHNS and CDR2 SASEGT. The CDR3 totals 16 residues. DNA of the CDR3: TGTGCCAGCAGTGTCCCCCGGGACAGGGGATCTCAGCCCCAGCATTTT. Translation: CASSVPRDRGSQPQHF.

The rearrangement joins TRBV19 to TRBJ2-3, with 14 bases lining up with TRBD2. The germline V gene encodes CDR1 LNHDA and CDR2 SQIVND (reference sequence). This CDR3 spans 16 amino acids. Unmatched junction bases numbered 5, after V lost 4 bases and J lost 5 bases. The CDR3 DNA sequence: TGTGCCAGTAGTAAAGGACTAGCGGGGGGTCAAGATACGCAGTATTTT. The encoded protein is CASSKGLAGGQDTQYF.

The chain is built from TRBV5-1 and TRBJ2-7; TRBD1 is a possible D gene (5 bases). V lost 3 bases to trimming and J lost 5 bases, with 9 bases between them. CDR3 length: 12 amino acids. CDR1 is SGHRS, CDR2 YFSETQ, per germline. CDR3 nucleotide sequence: TGCGCCAGCAGCTCCGCAGGGAACGAGCAGTACTTC. This encodes CASSSAGNEQYF.

The chain couples TRBV9 to TRBJ2-2; TRBD2 matches at 9 bases. CDR1 and CDR2 (germline): SGDLS, YYNGEE. Unmatched junction bases numbered 8, after V lost 5 bases and J lost 6 bases. CDR3 length: 15 residues. CDR3 in amino acids: CASSPAGGFAGELFF. The CDR3 DNA reads as TGTGCCAGCAGTCCAGCGGGGGGCTTCGCCGGGGAGCTGTTTTTT.

This chain connects TRBV7-2 to TRBJ2-1, with D unresolved. The CDR3 length is 16 residues. Per germline, CDR1 SGHTA and CDR2 FQGNSA. Trimming took off 6 bases at V and 0 bases at J, with 15 bases between the two ends. CDR3 sequence reads: CASRRLQFSSYNEQFF. CDR3 nucleotides: TGTGCCAGCAGACGACTGCAATTCAGCTCCTACAATGAGCAGTTCTTC.

The chain recombines TRBV29-1 with TRBJ2-3, with TRBD2 as a possible D gene (6 bases). The germline gives CDR1 SQVTM, CDR2 ANQGSEA. The CDR3 is 15 residues long. The V and J ends lost 4 bases and 4 bases respectively, with 18 bases between them. The DNA for the CDR3 is TGCAGCGTTGTCACTGCGCGGGGTGTTGCAGATACGCAGTATTTT. This encodes CSVVTARGVADTQYF.

V gene TRBV5-4 combines with J gene TRBJ2-7, with TRBD2 as a possible D gene (6 bases). V was trimmed by 5 bases and J by 6 bases, leaving 18 bases between them. The germline CDR1 and CDR2 sequences are SGHNT and YYREEE (reference sequence). This CDR3 region has 14 residues. CDR3 sequence reads: CASSKGGGSVEQYF. In DNA form, the CDR3 reads TGTGCCAGCAGTAAGGGCGGAGGGAGCGTCGAGCAGTACTTC.

V is TRBV7-2 and J is TRBJ1-2; D is possibly TRBD1 (5 bases). CDR1 and CDR2 from the germline V gene are SGHTA and FQGNSA. The CDR3 is 14 amino acids. Deletions cut 5 bases from V and 7 bases from J, with 17 bases between. CDR3 protein: CASSPAGNYGGYTF. DNA for the CDR3: TGTGCCAGCAGCCCCGCAGGGAATTACGGTGGCTACACCTTC.

The chain recombines TRBV5-8 with TRBJ2-1, with 7 bases that match TRBD1. The junction had 6 bases not matched to a gene; V was cut back by 0 bases and J by 9 bases. Germline V gives CDR1 SGHTS, CDR2 YDEGEE. The CDR3 length is 14 residues. The DNA of the CDR3 is TGTGCCAGCAGCTTGGACAGGGGATCCGGTGAGCAGTTCTTC. Translated: CASSLDRGSGEQFF.

The rearrangement joins TRBV18 to TRBJ1-2; the D is unclear. Germline V gives CDR1 KGHSH, CDR2 LQKENI. The CDR3 has 12 amino acids. V dropped 2 bases and J dropped 6 bases, with 7 bases sitting between them. In DNA, the CDR3 is TGTGCCAGCTCACCAACGGAGGATGGCTACACCTTC. It encodes CASSPTEDGYTF.

The DNA of the CDR3 is TGTGCCAGCACCTCCGTAGCCAAAAACATTCAGTACTTC. Residues: CASTSVAKNIQYF. The V call is TRBV6-5, the J call TRBJ2-4, with D unresolved. The germline V gene encodes CDR1 MNHEY and CDR2 SVGAGI. Trimming cost V 7 bases and J 0 bases, with 7 bases left between them. This CDR3 region has 13 residues.

This chain links TRBV19 with TRBJ2-1; D perhaps matches TRBD2 (7 bases). V lost 3 bases, J lost 1 base, and 13 bases lay in between. The CDR3 is 16 residues long. Germline V gene data show CDR1 as LNHDA and CDR2 as SQIVND (reference sequence). In DNA form, the CDR3 reads TGTGCCAGTAGTATGGGGGGGGGCGCATCCTACAATGAGCAGTTCTTC. Amino acid sequence: CASSMGGGASYNEQFF.

This chain connects TRBV15 to TRBJ1-5, with D hard to call. The ends were cut back, 3 bases at V and 2 bases at J, with 17 bases in the middle. Germline-derived CDR1 and CDR2 are LNHNV and YYDKDF (reference sequence). The CDR3 spans 17 residues. CDR3 sequence: CATSRASIGRGNQPQHF. The CDR3 nucleotides are TGTGCCACCAGCAGGGCCTCCATTGGGCGGGGCAATCAGCCCCAGCATTTT. Supplemented by reference TRBV15 and TRBJ1-5, the full variable domain reads DAMVIQNPRYQVTQFGKPVTLSCSQTLNHNVMYWYQQKSSQAPKLLFHYYDKDFNNEADTPDNFQSRRPNTSFCFLDIRSPGLGDTAMYLCATSRASIGRGNQPQHFGDGTRLSIL.

J is TRBJ2-3 and V is TRBV29-1, with 7 positions matching TRBD1. This CDR3 contains 16 residues. The V segment lost 2 bases and the J segment 0 bases; nucleotides outside the gene matches: 8. Germline-derived CDR1 and CDR2 are SQVTM and ANQGSEA. This chain's CDR3 is CSVEPHRGTSTDTQYF. CDR3 nucleotides: TGCAGCGTTGAACCCCACAGGGGTACTAGCACAGATACGCAGTATTTT.

This clone appeared once. This chain connects TRBV7-3 to TRBJ1-2, with D possibly TRBD1 on 6 matching bases. The CDR3 contains 13 residues. V lost 3 bases to trimming and J lost 6 bases, with 11 bases between them. Germline V gives CDR1 SGHTA, CDR2 FQGTGA. The CDR3 here is CASSFGPGDGYTF. DNA of the CDR3: TGTGCCAGCAGCTTCGGTCCAGGGGATGGCTACACCTTC.

The chain carries TRBV5-4 and TRBJ2-5, with D possibly TRBD2 on 8 matching bases. Germline CDR1 reads SGHNT; CDR2 reads YYREEE (reference sequence). The V end lost 4 bases, the J end lost 4 bases, and 26 bases lay between the germline ends. There are 18 residues in the CDR3. The chain's CDR3 is CASSPGGPTGISVETQYF. As DNA, the CDR3 is TGTGCCAGCAGCCCGGGGGGGCCGACAGGGATAAGTGTAGAGACCCAGTACTTC.

The V call is TRBV28, the J call TRBJ1-1; 9 positions agree with TRBD1. CDR1 is MDHEN, CDR2 SYDVKM, per germline. The CDR3 covers 14 residues. V lost 5 bases, J lost 3 bases, and 4 bases stayed unmatched. The CDR3 bases are TGTGCCAGCAGTCCTTGGACAGGGGACACTGAAGCTTTCTTT. This gives the protein CASSPWTGDTEAFF.

V is TRBV19 and J is TRBJ1-1, with TRBD1 identical over 7 bases. Per the germline V gene, CDR1 is LNHDA and CDR2 is SQIVND (reference sequence). Unmatched junction bases numbered 4, after V lost 3 bases and J lost 3 bases. The CDR3 totals 14 residues. The CDR3 region has the DNA TGTGCCAGTAGTATCTCACAGGGGTACACTGAAGCTTTCTTT. Protein: CASSISQGYTEAFF.

V gene TRBV18 combines with J gene TRBJ2-5, with D possibly matching TRBD1 (5 bases). Trimming shortened V by 5 bases and J by 2 bases, and 9 bases separated the two germline ends. CDR3 size: 13 residues. CDR1 KGHSH and CDR2 LQKENI come from the germline V gene. The DNA for the CDR3 is TGTGCCAGCTCAAGACAGTTGCAAGAGACCCAGTACTTC. It is translated as CASSRQLQETQYF. The variable domain in full, with the rest retrieved from reference TRBV18 and TRBJ2-5, is NAGVMQNPRHLVRRRGQEARLRCSPMKGHSHVYWYRQLPEEGLKFMVYLQKENIIDESGMPKERFSAEFPKEGPSILRIQQVVRGDSAAYFCASSRQLQETQYFGPGTRLLVL.